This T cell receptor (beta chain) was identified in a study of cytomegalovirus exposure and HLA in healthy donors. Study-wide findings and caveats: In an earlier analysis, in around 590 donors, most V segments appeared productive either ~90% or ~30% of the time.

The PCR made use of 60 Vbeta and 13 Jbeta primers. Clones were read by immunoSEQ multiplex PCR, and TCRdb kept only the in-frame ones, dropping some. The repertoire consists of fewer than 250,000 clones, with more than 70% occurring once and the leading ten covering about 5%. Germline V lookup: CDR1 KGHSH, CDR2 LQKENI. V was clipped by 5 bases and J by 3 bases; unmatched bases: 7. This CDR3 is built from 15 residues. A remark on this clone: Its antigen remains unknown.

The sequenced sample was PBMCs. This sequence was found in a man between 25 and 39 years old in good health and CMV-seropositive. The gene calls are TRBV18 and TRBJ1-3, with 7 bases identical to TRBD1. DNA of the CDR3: TGTGCCAGCTCAAGCGGACAGGCTGTTGGAAACACCATATATTTT. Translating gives CASSSGQAVGNTIYF. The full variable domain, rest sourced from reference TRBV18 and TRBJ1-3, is NAGVMQNPRHLVRRRGQEARLRCSPMKGHSHVYWYRQLPEEGLKFMVYLQKENIIDESGMPKERFSAEFPKEGPSILRIQQVVRGDSAAYFCASSSGQAVGNTIYFGEGSWLTVV.